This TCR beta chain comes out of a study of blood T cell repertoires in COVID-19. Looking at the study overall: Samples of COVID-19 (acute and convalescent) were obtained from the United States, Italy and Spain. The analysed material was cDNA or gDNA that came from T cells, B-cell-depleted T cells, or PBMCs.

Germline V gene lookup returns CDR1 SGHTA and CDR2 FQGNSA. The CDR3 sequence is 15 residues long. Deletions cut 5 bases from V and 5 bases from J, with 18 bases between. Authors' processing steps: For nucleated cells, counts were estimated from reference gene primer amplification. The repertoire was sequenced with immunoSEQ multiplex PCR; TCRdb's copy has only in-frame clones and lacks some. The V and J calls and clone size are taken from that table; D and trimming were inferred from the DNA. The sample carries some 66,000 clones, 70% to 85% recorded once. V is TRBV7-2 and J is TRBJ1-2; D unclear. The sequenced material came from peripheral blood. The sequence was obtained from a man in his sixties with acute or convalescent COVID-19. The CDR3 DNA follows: TGTGCCAGCAGCCCTGCCTTCGGAGGGTCTTATGGCTACACCTTC. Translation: CASSPAFGGSYGYTF.